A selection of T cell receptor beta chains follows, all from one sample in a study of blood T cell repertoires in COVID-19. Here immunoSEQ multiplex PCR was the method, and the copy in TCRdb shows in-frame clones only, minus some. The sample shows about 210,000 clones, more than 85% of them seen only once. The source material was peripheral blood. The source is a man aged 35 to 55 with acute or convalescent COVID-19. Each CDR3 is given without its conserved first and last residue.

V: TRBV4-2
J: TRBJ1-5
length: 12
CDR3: ASSQDTLGQPQH

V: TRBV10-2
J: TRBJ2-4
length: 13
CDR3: ASTPSGEGGNIQY

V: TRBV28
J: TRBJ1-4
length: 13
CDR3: ASSSQDRGNEKLF

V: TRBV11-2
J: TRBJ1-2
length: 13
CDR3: ASSLESAGADGYT

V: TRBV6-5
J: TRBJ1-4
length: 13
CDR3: ASSLAPYKDEKLF

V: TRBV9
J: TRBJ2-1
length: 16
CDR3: ASSVEASGGIRYNEQF

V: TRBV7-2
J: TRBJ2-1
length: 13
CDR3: ASSLGQGAYNEQF

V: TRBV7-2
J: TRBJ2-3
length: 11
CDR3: ASSLVTSGGQY

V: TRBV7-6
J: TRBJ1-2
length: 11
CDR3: ASSLDRIYGYT

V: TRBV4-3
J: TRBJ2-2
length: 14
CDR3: ASSQDRGSRTGELF

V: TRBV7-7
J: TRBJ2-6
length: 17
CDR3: ASSPRTGPPGSGANVLT

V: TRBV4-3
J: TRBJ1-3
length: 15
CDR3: ASSQDLSVYSGNTIY

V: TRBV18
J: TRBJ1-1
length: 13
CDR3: ASSPRQGMNTEAF

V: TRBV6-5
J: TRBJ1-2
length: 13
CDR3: ASSPEAGANYGYT

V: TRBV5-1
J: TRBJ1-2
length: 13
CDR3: ASSLTGIRNYGYT

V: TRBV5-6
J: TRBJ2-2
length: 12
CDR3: ASSSVGVIGELF

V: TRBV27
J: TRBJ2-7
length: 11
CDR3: ASSPLSRVRQY

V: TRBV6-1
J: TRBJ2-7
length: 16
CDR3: ASSVRDRVLFILYEQY

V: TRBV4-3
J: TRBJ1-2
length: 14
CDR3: ASSQDAGGRIDGYT

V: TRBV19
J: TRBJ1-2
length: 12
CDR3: ASSRAGGKAGYT

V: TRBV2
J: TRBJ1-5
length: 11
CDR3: ASSFYSNQPQH

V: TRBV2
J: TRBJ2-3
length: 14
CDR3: ATPRDREGGTDTQY

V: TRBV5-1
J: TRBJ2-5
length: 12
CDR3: ASSQDRVQETQY

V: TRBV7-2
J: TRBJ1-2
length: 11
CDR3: ASSFAGPYGYT

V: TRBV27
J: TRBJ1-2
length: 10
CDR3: ASSLTGQGYT

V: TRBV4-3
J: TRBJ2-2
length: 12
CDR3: ASSSPLSTGELF

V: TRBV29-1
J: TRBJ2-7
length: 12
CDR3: SVLGTGGITEQY